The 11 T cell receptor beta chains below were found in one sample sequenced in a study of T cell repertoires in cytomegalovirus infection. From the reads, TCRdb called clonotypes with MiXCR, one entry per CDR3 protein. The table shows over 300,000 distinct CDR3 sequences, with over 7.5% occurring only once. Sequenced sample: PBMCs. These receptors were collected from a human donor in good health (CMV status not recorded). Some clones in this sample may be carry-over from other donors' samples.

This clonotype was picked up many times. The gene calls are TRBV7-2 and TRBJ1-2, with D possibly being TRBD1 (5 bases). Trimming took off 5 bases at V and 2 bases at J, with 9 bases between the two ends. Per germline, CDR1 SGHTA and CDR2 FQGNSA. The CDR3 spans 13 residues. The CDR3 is CASSTGPNYGYTF. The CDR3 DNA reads TGTGCCAGCAGCACGGGACCGAACTATGGCTACACCTTC.

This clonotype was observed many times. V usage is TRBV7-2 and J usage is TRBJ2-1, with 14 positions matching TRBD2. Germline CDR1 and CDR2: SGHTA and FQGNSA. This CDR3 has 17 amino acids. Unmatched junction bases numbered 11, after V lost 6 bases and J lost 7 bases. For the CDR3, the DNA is TGTGCCAGCAGTCTAGGGTTGGGGACTAGCGGGAGTAATGAGCAGTTCTTC. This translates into CASSLGLGTSGSNEQFF. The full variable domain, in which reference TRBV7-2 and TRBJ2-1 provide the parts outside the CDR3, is GAGVSQSPSNKVTEKGKDVELRCDPISGHTALYWYRQSLGQGLEFLIYFQGNSAPDKSGLPSDRFSAERTGGSVSTLTIQRTQQEDSAVYLCASSLGLGTSGSNEQFFGPGTRLTVL.

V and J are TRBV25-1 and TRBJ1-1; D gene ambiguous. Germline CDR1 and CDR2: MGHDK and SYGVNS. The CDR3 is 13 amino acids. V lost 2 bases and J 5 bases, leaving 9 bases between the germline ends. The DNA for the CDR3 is TGTGCCAGCAGTGAACTGGCGGGGACTGAAGCTTTCTTT. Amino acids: CASSELAGTEAFF.

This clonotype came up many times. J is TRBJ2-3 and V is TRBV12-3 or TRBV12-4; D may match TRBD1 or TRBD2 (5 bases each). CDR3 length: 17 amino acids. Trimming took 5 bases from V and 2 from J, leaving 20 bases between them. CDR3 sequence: CASSPGTWFALTDTQYF. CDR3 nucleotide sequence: TGTGCCAGCAGTCCCGGGACGTGGTTTGCACTCACAGATACGCAGTATTTT.

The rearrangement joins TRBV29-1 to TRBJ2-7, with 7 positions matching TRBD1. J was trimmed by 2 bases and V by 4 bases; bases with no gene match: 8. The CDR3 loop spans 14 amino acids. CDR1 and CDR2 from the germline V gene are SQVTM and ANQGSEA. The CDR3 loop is CSVAETGNPYEQYF. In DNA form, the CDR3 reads TGCAGCGTTGCCGAGACAGGGAACCCCTACGAGCAGTACTTC.

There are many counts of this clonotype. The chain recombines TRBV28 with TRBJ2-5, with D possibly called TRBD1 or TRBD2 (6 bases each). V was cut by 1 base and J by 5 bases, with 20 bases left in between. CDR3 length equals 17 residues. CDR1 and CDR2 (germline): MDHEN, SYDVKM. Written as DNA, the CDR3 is TGTGCCAGCAGTTTATTACGTTCGGGGGCTGGTAGGGAGACCCAGTACTTC. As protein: CASSLLRSGAGRETQYF.

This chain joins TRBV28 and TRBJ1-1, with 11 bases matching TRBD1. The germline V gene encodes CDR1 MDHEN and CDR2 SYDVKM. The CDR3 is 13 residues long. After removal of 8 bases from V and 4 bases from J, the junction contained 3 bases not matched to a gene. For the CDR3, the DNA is TGTGCCAGCGCGGACAGGGGGCCCACTGAAGCTTTCTTT. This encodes CASADRGPTEAFF.

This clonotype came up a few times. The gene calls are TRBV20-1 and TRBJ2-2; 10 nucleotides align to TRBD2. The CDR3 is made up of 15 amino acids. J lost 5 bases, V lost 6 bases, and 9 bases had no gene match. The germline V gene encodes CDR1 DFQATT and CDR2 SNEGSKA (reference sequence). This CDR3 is CSAELAGTGTGELFF. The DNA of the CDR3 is TGCAGTGCCGAACTAGCGGGGACGGGGACCGGGGAGCTGTTTTTT.

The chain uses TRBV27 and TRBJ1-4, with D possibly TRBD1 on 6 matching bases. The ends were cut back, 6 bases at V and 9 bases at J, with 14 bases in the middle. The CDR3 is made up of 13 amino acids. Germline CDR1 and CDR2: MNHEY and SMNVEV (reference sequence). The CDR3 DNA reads TGTGCCAGCAGCCGTGAAACAGGGCAAAAACTGTTTTTT. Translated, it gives CASSRETGQKLFF.

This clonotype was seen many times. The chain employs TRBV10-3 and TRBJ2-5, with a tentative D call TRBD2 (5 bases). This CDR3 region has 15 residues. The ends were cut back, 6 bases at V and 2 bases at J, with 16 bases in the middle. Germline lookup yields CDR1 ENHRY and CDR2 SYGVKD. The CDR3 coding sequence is TGTGCCATCAGCGCGGCCGGGATTTTACAAGAGACCCAGTACTTC. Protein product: CAISAAGILQETQYF.

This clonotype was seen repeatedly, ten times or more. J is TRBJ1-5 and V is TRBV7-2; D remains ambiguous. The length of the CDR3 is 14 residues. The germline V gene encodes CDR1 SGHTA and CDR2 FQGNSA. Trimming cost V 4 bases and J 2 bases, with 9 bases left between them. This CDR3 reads CASSYFDRNQPQHF. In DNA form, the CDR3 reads TGTGCCAGCAGCTACTTCGACCGCAATCAGCCCCAGCATTTT.